Listed below are T cell receptor beta chains from one sample, sequenced in a study of blood T cell repertoires in COVID-19. Profiled with immunoSEQ multiplex PCR; TCRdb holds only in-frame clones, not every one. Counted here are 250,000 to 300,000 clones, roughly 93% occurring once; the ten biggest clones make up 2.3%. The sequenced material came from PBMCs or T cells enriched from blood (not recorded which). Receptors originate from a woman between 40 and 50 years old with acute COVID-19. CDR3s leave out the opening cysteine and the closing phenylalanine or tryptophan. Rows may omit the clone size; those that give it use once, few, many or a size class.

cdr3_aa j_call v_call clone_size cdr3_length
ASSIKGHGYT TRBJ1-2 TRBV19 . 10
ASTDGQGSFYTEAF TRBJ1-1 TRBV28 . 14
ASSLSLNEQF TRBJ2-1 TRBV28 . 10
ASSPGSIKETQY TRBJ2-5 TRBV5-6 . 12
ASSPGGSNQPQH TRBJ1-5 TRBV18 . 12
ASSFGTGGSGELF TRBJ2-2 TRBV11-3 . 13
ASTPPWAVDGYT TRBJ1-2 TRBV19 . 12
ASSLARQGREQY TRBJ2-7 TRBV7-8 few 12
ASSYPGANQPQH TRBJ1-5 TRBV19 . 12
ASSSILNTEAF TRBJ1-1 TRBV7-2 . 11
SASSSRGGNEQF TRBJ2-1 TRBV20-1 . 12
ASSEEGWTYNEQF TRBJ2-1 TRBV5-1 . 13
ATSDPFRETQY TRBJ2-5 TRBV24-1 . 11
ASSLDTGLNTEAF TRBJ1-1 TRBV11-2 . 13
AWREPGHRKDNSPLH TRBJ1-6 TRBV30 . 15
ASSDPGEQF TRBJ2-1 TRBV2 . 9
AASGQADYGYT TRBJ1-2 TRBV19 . 11
ASGLPSGGNQPQH TRBJ1-5 TRBV6-1 . 13
ATTRTSGGALVEQF TRBJ2-1 TRBV15 . 14
ASSLGQNTGELF TRBJ2-2 TRBV11-2 . 12
ASSQPTRGSYNEQF TRBJ2-1 TRBV4-1 . 14
ASSPRDRAAGELF TRBJ2-2 TRBV9 few 13
ASSLGQGNYGYT TRBJ1-2 TRBV7-2 . 12
ASSQAKRGPYNEQF TRBJ2-1 TRBV16 . 14
AVRRGGSEQY TRBJ2-7 TRBV7-6 . 10
ARGQGPSSPLH TRBJ1-6 TRBV2 . 11
ASSPPSGQDSNYGYT TRBJ1-2 TRBV18 . 15
ASSSMDRNYGYT TRBJ1-2 TRBV5-4 . 12
ASSIEDNNYGYT TRBJ1-2 TRBV19 . 12
ASRLGLAGGLQETQY TRBJ2-5 TRBV5-1 . 15
ASSPTQGLSPFAQY TRBJ2-5 TRBV5-4 . 14
ASRPLAGVGNEQF TRBJ2-1 TRBV19 . 13
ASRGPGLASSEQF TRBJ2-1 TRBV6-5 . 13
ASSIVLRNTEAF TRBJ1-1 TRBV19 . 12
ATSDSGLAGAETQY TRBJ2-5 TRBV24-1 . 14
ASSPLSGGSTDTQY TRBJ2-3 TRBV18 . 14
ASSIPGVETQY TRBJ2-5 TRBV19 . 11
ATSTRGGRNTEAF TRBJ1-1 TRBV15 . 13
ASSLDYGEIHFNNTGELF TRBJ2-2 TRBV11-2 . 18
ASSPSNNEQF TRBJ2-1 TRBV9 few 10
ASSQASRGTYEQY TRBJ2-7 TRBV4-3 . 13
ASSDRLAGAYEQY TRBJ2-7 TRBV6-2/TRBV6-3 once 13
ASSPTSGGTHYNEQF TRBJ2-1 TRBV7-2 . 15
ASSRIGRPGTGELF TRBJ2-2 TRBV5-8 . 14
ASSPLGSGEAGNTIY TRBJ1-3 TRBV18 . 15
ASSSRLEVNEQF TRBJ2-1 TRBV9 . 12
ASSARTGYGNTIY TRBJ1-3 TRBV5-6 . 13
AINRGFVSYEQY TRBJ2-7 TRBV6-6 . 12
ASSTSTGTPPGYGYT TRBJ1-2 TRBV5-5 . 15
ASSIDRAYGYT TRBJ1-2 TRBV11-3 . 11
ASSILQGAKSYNEQF TRBJ2-1 TRBV18 . 15
ASSGTGWVNSPLH TRBJ1-6 TRBV11-2 . 13
ASSSGYTGELF TRBJ2-2 TRBV12-3/TRBV12-4 . 11
ASSFPNLGGQKETQY TRBJ2-5 TRBV5-1 once 15
ATSDGTRGLNTEAF TRBJ1-1 TRBV24-1 . 14
ASSRQGALREEQY TRBJ2-7 TRBV19 . 13
ASTAGSYEQY TRBJ2-7 TRBV2 . 10
ASSQEGGEKLF TRBJ1-4 TRBV2 . 11
ASSSPGTGGQRG TRBJ1-2 TRBV28 once 12